A selection of T cell receptor beta chains follows, all from one sample in a study of blood T cell repertoires in COVID-19. The protocol was immunoSEQ multiplex PCR, while the TCRdb copy is restricted to in-frame clones and leaves out a portion. The data show under 150,000 clones, about nine tenths seen once. Sequenced: peripheral blood. Receptors were obtained from a human donor in a cohort sampled during active COVID-19. Each CDR3 is given with its conserved first and last residue. D genes are given only for firm matches. Part of the rows lack a size; the others show once, few, many or a class for expanded clones.

j_gene: TRBJ1-1; abundance: .; d_gene: .; v_gene: TRBV20-1; CDR3nt: TGCAGTGCTAGGTCGGAGGCTGAAGCTTTCTTT; CDR3aa: CSARSEAEAFF
j_gene: TRBJ2-7; abundance: .; d_gene: .; v_gene: TRBV20-1; CDR3nt: TGCAGTGCTAGTGGGCAGGGGCTGCACGAGCAGTACTTC; CDR3aa: CSASGQGLHEQYF
j_gene: TRBJ1-5; abundance: .; d_gene: TRBD1; v_gene: TRBV4-1; CDR3nt: TGCGCCAGCAGCCAGGGATGGGCCAGGGGGCCTCAGCCCCAGCATTTT; CDR3aa: CASSQGWARGPQPQHF
j_gene: TRBJ1-6; abundance: .; d_gene: .; v_gene: TRBV18; CDR3nt: TGTGCCAGCTCACCAGGAGTCTCGGCTAATTCACCCCTCCACTTT; CDR3aa: CASSPGVSANSPLHF
j_gene: TRBJ1-2; abundance: .; d_gene: TRBD1; v_gene: TRBV29-1; CDR3nt: TGCAGCGAGGGGGGGGACAGAGGCTACACCTTC; CDR3aa: CSEGGDRGYTF
j_gene: TRBJ1-1; abundance: .; d_gene: TRBD1; v_gene: TRBV7-9; CDR3nt: TGTGCCAGCGCAAGACAGGGGTCGAACACTGAAGCTTTCTTT; CDR3aa: CASARQGSNTEAFF
j_gene: TRBJ1-2; abundance: .; d_gene: TRBD1; v_gene: TRBV15; CDR3nt: TGTGCCACCAGCCCAAGGATCGGACAGGTCTATGGCTACACCTTC; CDR3aa: CATSPRIGQVYGYTF
j_gene: TRBJ1-1; abundance: once; d_gene: .; v_gene: TRBV5-6; CDR3nt: TGTGCCAGCAGCTTGCGGCGGACTGAAGCTTTCTTT; CDR3aa: CASSLRRTEAFF
j_gene: TRBJ1-4; abundance: .; d_gene: TRBD1; v_gene: TRBV19; CDR3nt: TGTGCCAGTAGTATGATCACAGGGGCTAATGAAAAACTGTTTTTT; CDR3aa: CASSMITGANEKLFF
j_gene: TRBJ2-5; abundance: .; d_gene: .; v_gene: TRBV5-1; CDR3nt: TGCGCCAGCAGCCTAGGGGGTCAGGGAGAGACCCAGTACTTC; CDR3aa: CASSLGGQGETQYF
j_gene: TRBJ1-3; abundance: once; d_gene: .; v_gene: TRBV6-5; CDR3nt: TGTGCCAGCAGGGGGCCGGGAAACACCATATATTTT; CDR3aa: CASRGPGNTIYF
j_gene: TRBJ1-1; abundance: once; d_gene: .; v_gene: TRBV7-9; CDR3nt: TGTGCCAGCAGCCCCGACCGTACAGGGACCGGAATGAACACTGAAGCTTTCTTT; CDR3aa: CASSPDRTGTGMNTEAFF
j_gene: TRBJ1-1; abundance: .; d_gene: .; v_gene: TRBV4-1; CDR3nt: TGCGCCAGCAGCCGGGCGGCAGGGGCGACTGAAGCTTTCTTT; CDR3aa: CASSRAAGATEAFF
j_gene: TRBJ1-1; abundance: .; d_gene: .; v_gene: TRBV9; CDR3nt: TGTGCCAGCAGCGTAGGGGCAGGGGTGAACACTGAAGCTTTCTTT; CDR3aa: CASSVGAGVNTEAFF
j_gene: TRBJ2-3; abundance: .; d_gene: TRBD2; v_gene: TRBV9; CDR3nt: TGTGCCAGCAGCCCCCGAGGTGGACTAGCGGGGGGAACTAGCACAGATACGCAGTATTTT; CDR3aa: CASSPRGGLAGGTSTDTQYF
j_gene: TRBJ1-4; abundance: .; d_gene: .; v_gene: TRBV30; CDR3nt: TGTGCCTGGAGTGGAGGGAGAACGGCAAAACTGTTTTTT; CDR3aa: CAWSGGRTAKLFF
j_gene: TRBJ1-2; abundance: .; d_gene: TRBD1; v_gene: TRBV4-3; CDR3nt: TGCGCCAGTTCCGAGAACACAGGGGGCGCCCCCTATAACTATGGCTACACCTTC; CDR3aa: CASSENTGGAPYNYGYTF
j_gene: TRBJ1-6; abundance: .; d_gene: .; v_gene: TRBV6-5; CDR3nt: TGTGCCAGCAGTTCGGACAGATATAATTCACCCCTCCACTTT; CDR3aa: CASSSDRYNSPLHF
j_gene: TRBJ2-5; abundance: .; d_gene: .; v_gene: TRBV7-2; CDR3nt: TGTGCCAGCAGCCACCCGTCGGGAACAGGGGAGACCCAGTACTTC; CDR3aa: CASSHPSGTGETQYF
j_gene: TRBJ1-4; abundance: .; d_gene: .; v_gene: TRBV5-1; CDR3nt: TGCGCCAGCAGCTTGGAGGGCAGGGGATGGGAAAAACTGTTTTTT; CDR3aa: CASSLEGRGWEKLFF
j_gene: TRBJ2-3; abundance: .; d_gene: .; v_gene: TRBV29-1; CDR3nt: TGCAGCGTTCGCGGGGCGATCACAGATACGCAGTATTTT; CDR3aa: CSVRGAITDTQYF
j_gene: TRBJ2-1; abundance: few; d_gene: TRBD2; v_gene: TRBV6-2/TRBV6-3; CDR3nt: TGTGCCAGCAGTTACTCCCCGACTAGCGGTCTGTACAATGAGCAGTTCTTC; CDR3aa: CASSYSPTSGLYNEQFF
j_gene: TRBJ2-3; abundance: once; d_gene: .; v_gene: TRBV6-2/TRBV6-3; CDR3nt: TGTGCCAGCAGTTACAGACTTGAGAGCCCCACAGATACGCAGTATTTT; CDR3aa: CASSYRLESPTDTQYF
j_gene: TRBJ2-7; abundance: .; d_gene: TRBD1; v_gene: TRBV30; CDR3nt: TGTGCCTGCGCCGGGACAGGGAACGAGCAGTACTTC; CDR3aa: CACAGTGNEQYF
j_gene: TRBJ1-1; abundance: .; d_gene: TRBD1; v_gene: TRBV20-1; CDR3nt: TGCAGTGCTAGTGCGACAGGGGCCTTGAACACTGAAGCTTTCTTT; CDR3aa: CSASATGALNTEAFF
j_gene: TRBJ2-1; abundance: .; d_gene: .; v_gene: TRBV27; CDR3nt: TGTGCCAGCAGTTCGGGACTCCGGTTGGATGAGCAGTTCTTC; CDR3aa: CASSSGLRLDEQFF
j_gene: TRBJ2-1; abundance: .; d_gene: .; v_gene: TRBV24-1; CDR3nt: TGTGCCACCAGTGATTCTAATAGCGACCATGAGCAGTTCTTC; CDR3aa: CATSDSNSDHEQFF
j_gene: TRBJ2-2; abundance: .; d_gene: TRBD2; v_gene: TRBV5-1; CDR3nt: TGCGCCAGCAGCGGTGGAACTAGCGGGGGATCCGGGGAGCTGTTTTTT; CDR3aa: CASSGGTSGGSGELFF
j_gene: TRBJ2-1; abundance: .; d_gene: TRBD2; v_gene: TRBV19; CDR3nt: TGTGCCAGTAGCCAGACTAGCGGGGGGTTCAGTGAGCAGTTCTTC; CDR3aa: CASSQTSGGFSEQFF
j_gene: TRBJ1-5; abundance: .; d_gene: .; v_gene: TRBV19; CDR3nt: TGTGCCAGTTGTTCGGCGGGGATCCCCAATCAGCCCCAGCATTTT; CDR3aa: CASCSAGIPNQPQHF
j_gene: TRBJ2-7; abundance: .; d_gene: .; v_gene: TRBV19; CDR3nt: TGTGCCAGTAGTATAGGCGGCGGGGTGAACTCCTACGAGCAGTACTTC; CDR3aa: CASSIGGGVNSYEQYF
j_gene: TRBJ1-3; abundance: .; d_gene: .; v_gene: TRBV25-1; CDR3nt: TGTGCCAGCAGCGAAACAGGGTTCGCTGGAAACACCATATATTTT; CDR3aa: CASSETGFAGNTIYF
j_gene: TRBJ2-5; abundance: .; d_gene: TRBD2; v_gene: TRBV5-1; CDR3nt: TGCGCCAGCAGCCCCCCCGGGACTAGCTTGCAGACCCAGTACTTC; CDR3aa: CASSPPGTSLQTQYF
j_gene: TRBJ1-4; abundance: .; d_gene: .; v_gene: TRBV7-9; CDR3nt: TGTGCCAGCAGCTTGATTGGAGGGGAAAAACTGTTTTTT; CDR3aa: CASSLIGGEKLFF
j_gene: TRBJ2-1; abundance: .; d_gene: TRBD1; v_gene: TRBV5-4; CDR3nt: TGTGCCAGCAGCTATGACAGGGGTCAGTGGGAGCAGTTCTTC; CDR3aa: CASSYDRGQWEQFF
j_gene: TRBJ2-5; abundance: .; d_gene: .; v_gene: TRBV5-4; CDR3nt: TGTGCCAGCAGCTCTGGAGGGGGGGATCAAGAGACCCAGTACTTC; CDR3aa: CASSSGGGDQETQYF
j_gene: TRBJ2-2; abundance: .; d_gene: .; v_gene: TRBV9; CDR3nt: TGTGCCAGCAGCTTCAGAGACTTGCGGGTCTCCCGGGAGCTGTTTTTT; CDR3aa: CASSFRDLRVSRELFF
j_gene: TRBJ2-7; abundance: .; d_gene: TRBD1; v_gene: TRBV11-2; CDR3nt: TGTGCCAGCAGCGATTGGACAGGTACCTACGAGCAGTACTTC; CDR3aa: CASSDWTGTYEQYF
j_gene: TRBJ2-1; abundance: .; d_gene: TRBD2; v_gene: TRBV7-9; CDR3nt: TGTGCCAGCAGCCCGACTAGCGGGGGGCTCAGCTCCTACAATGAGCAGTTCTTC; CDR3aa: CASSPTSGGLSSYNEQFF
j_gene: TRBJ2-3; abundance: .; d_gene: TRBD2; v_gene: TRBV5-1; CDR3nt: TGCGCCAGCCGGCTGGTATGGCGGGGGGGCCGGGATACGCAGTATTTT; CDR3aa: CASRLVWRGGRDTQYF
j_gene: TRBJ2-2; abundance: .; d_gene: .; v_gene: TRBV7-3; CDR3nt: TGTGCCAGCAGCTTAAACAGGGCTGAAGACACCGGGGAGCTGTTTTTT; CDR3aa: CASSLNRAEDTGELFF
j_gene: TRBJ1-1; abundance: .; d_gene: TRBD1; v_gene: TRBV13; CDR3nt: TGTGCCAGCAGCTTAGGATCGGGACAGGATATAAACACTGAAGCTTTCTTT; CDR3aa: CASSLGSGQDINTEAFF
j_gene: TRBJ1-2; abundance: .; d_gene: .; v_gene: TRBV5-1; CDR3nt: TGCGCCAGCAGCTTAAGCAGGAACTATGGCTACACCTTC; CDR3aa: CASSLSRNYGYTF
j_gene: TRBJ2-5; abundance: .; d_gene: TRBD1; v_gene: TRBV6-5; CDR3nt: TGTGCCAGCAGTTCCAATCAGGGGGCGCGAGAGACCCAGTACTTC; CDR3aa: CASSSNQGARETQYF
j_gene: TRBJ2-5; abundance: .; d_gene: TRBD1; v_gene: TRBV14; CDR3nt: TGTGCCAGCAGCCAAGATAATTGGACAGGGGATGGGAAAGAGACCCAGTACTTC; CDR3aa: CASSQDNWTGDGKETQYF
j_gene: TRBJ2-5; abundance: .; d_gene: .; v_gene: TRBV7-2; CDR3nt: TGTGCCAGCAGCTTATACGGGGGGCGGGAGACCCAGTACTTC; CDR3aa: CASSLYGGRETQYF
j_gene: TRBJ2-5; abundance: .; d_gene: TRBD2; v_gene: TRBV30; CDR3nt: TGTGCCTGGAGTTCGGCTAGCGGCTTACAAGAGACCCAGTACTTC; CDR3aa: CAWSSASGLQETQYF
j_gene: TRBJ2-7; abundance: .; d_gene: .; v_gene: TRBV6-5; CDR3nt: TGTGCCAGCACCCGAGCGGGTGGTCTATCCTACGAGCAGTACTTC; CDR3aa: CASTRAGGLSYEQYF
j_gene: TRBJ2-3; abundance: .; d_gene: .; v_gene: TRBV7-8; CDR3nt: TGTGCCAGCAGCTTAGCGTCGGGGAGTTCGCAGTATTTT; CDR3aa: CASSLASGSSQYF